There are many counts of the clone carrying this T cell receptor (beta chain). The CDR3 covers 14 residues. The germline V gene has CDR1 SEHNR and CDR2 FQNEAQ (reference sequence). With 2 bases removed from V and 10 bases from J, the gap between germline ends came to 15 bases. The data were obtained in a study of blood T cells in healthy people across ages. Using a J-beta primer mix together with a sample-barcoded 5' primer, a second PCR was run for roughly 6 to 11 cycles. Researchers report that a template-switch adaptor with 12 random nucleotides tagged each cDNA molecule. TCRdb re-analysed the 5' RACE reads in MiXCR, keeping a single row per CDR3 protein. The sample has 650,000 to 700,000 distinct CDR3 sequences; approximately 52% are singletons. At least 6 million PBMCs were isolated per sample.

Material for sequencing was blood. This chain uses TRBV7-9 with TRBJ2-1; D gene unclear. This sequence originates from an elderly woman in good health. In DNA, the CDR3 is TGTGCCAGCAGCTTAAGTATAGGAGTACCCGAGCAGTTCTTC. Encoded protein: CASSLSIGVPEQFF.